One sample yielded the 27 T cell receptor beta chains listed below, sequenced in a study of response to subunit inactivated influenza vaccine. TCRdb re-analysed the RT-PCR reads in MiXCR, keeping a single row per CDR3 protein. The sample lists roughly 700,000 distinct CDR3 sequences, more than 11% occurring once. This sample comprised PBMCs from blood, obtained around two weeks before vaccination. Receptors were obtained from a man over 45 who received an inactivated influenza vaccine.

The rearrangement links TRBV24-1 to TRBJ2-1; 8 bases are a match to TRBD1. The V gene's germline CDR1 is KGHDR and CDR2 SFDVKD. There are 16 residues in the CDR3. V lost 1 base to trimming and J lost 6 bases; unmatched junction nucleotides: 7. Written as DNA, the CDR3 is TGTGCCACCAGTGATTTCATCAGGGGGCGGCCCAATGAGCAGTTCTTC. Translating it yields CATSDFIRGRPNEQFF.

In regard to this clonotype: This may be a read error: a much more frequent sequence differs by one nucleotide. This chain uses TRBV6-1 with TRBJ2-1; D might be TRBD2 (6 bases). Germline CDR1 and CDR2: MNHNS and SASEGT. Trimming took 6 bases from V and 8 from J, leaving 17 bases between them. This CDR3 spans 14 amino acids. The CDR3 nucleotides are TGTGCCAGCAGAAAAGTGGGGAGGTTGTATGAGCAGTTCTTC. This translates into CASRKVGRLYEQFF.

Concerning this clonotype: One end of the junction fails to match germline, which may point to a read error. The chain combines TRBV30 with TRBJ2-6, with 8 nucleotides matching TRBD1. Germline assignment: CDR1 GTSNPN and CDR2 SVGIG (reference sequence). This CDR3 has 12 amino acids. This CDR3 reads CAWSRTGNVPTF. DNA of the CDR3: TGTGCCTGGAGCCGGACAGGGAACGTCCCGACTTTC.

Only a few counts were recorded for this clonotype. Written as DNA, the CDR3 is TGTGCCAGCTCACCACCAACTGCACGGGGGATAAATGAGCAGTTCTTC. Encoded protein: CASSPPTARGINEQFF. V is TRBV18 and J is TRBJ2-1, with TRBD2 as a possible D gene (6 bases). Germline-derived CDR1 and CDR2 are KGHSH and LQKENI. This CDR3 region has 16 residues. The germline V and J ends were trimmed by 0 bases and 7 bases, with 16 bases remaining between them.

J is TRBJ1-4 and V is TRBV6-1, with 8 bases lining up with TRBD1. There are 14 residues in the CDR3. V was clipped by 6 bases and J by 7 bases; unmatched bases: 7. Looked up from germline, CDR1 is MNHNS and CDR2 is SASEGT. The CDR3 is CASSGQGLSEKLFF. The CDR3 DNA is TGTGCCAGCAGCGGACAGGGCCTAAGTGAAAAACTGTTTTTT.

Comments on this clonotype: A read error may produce the germline difference seen at one junction end. This chain joins TRBV7-9 and TRBJ2-1; D might be TRBD1 (6 bases). The length of the CDR3 is 12 residues. Germline V gene data show CDR1 as SEHNR and CDR2 as FQNEAQ (reference sequence). CDR3 sequence (DNA): TGTGCCAGCAGCCTAGCCGGGACAGAGCAGTTCTTC. Its translation: CASSLAGTEQFF.

This clonotype has only one observation. The gene calls are TRBV5-1 and TRBJ1-2; no reliable D call. Germline CDR1 reads SGHRS; CDR2 reads YFSETQ. The CDR3 runs 13 residues. Trimming cost V 3 bases and J 7 bases, with 13 bases left between them. The CDR3 coding sequence is TGCGCCAGCAGCTCCGGGCCGCCGCGTGGCTACACCTTC. It yields the protein CASSSGPPRGYTF.

This chain joins TRBV9 and TRBJ2-2, with a weak D call TRBD1 (5 bases). Germline lookup yields CDR1 SGDLS and CDR2 YYNGEE. The CDR3 consists of 16 residues. The V end was cut by 4 bases, the J end by 7 bases, with 20 bases between. The CDR3, as DNA: TGTGCCAGCAGCCCCCGCGGTAGCAGGGCTGACGGGGAGCTGTTTTTT. Its protein is CASSPRGSRADGELFF.

This clonotype was seen a handful of times. CDR3 DNA sequence: TGCGCCAGCAGCTTGGGGTCGGGGGCCGTAAATAATGAGCAGTTCTTC. Amino acid sequence: CASSLGSGAVNNEQFF. V and J are TRBV5-1 and TRBJ2-1; TRBD1 or TRBD2 may be the D gene (6 bases each). Trimming pared 0 bases from V and 7 bases from J, leaving 17 bases between. This CDR3 has 16 amino acids. Germline V CDR1 and CDR2: SGHRS, YFSETQ.

The rearrangement uses TRBV3-1 and TRBJ2-1; D is possibly TRBD2 (5 bases). The V gene's germline CDR1 is LGHDT and CDR2 YNNKEL (reference sequence). The CDR3 spans 14 residues. The germline V and J ends were trimmed by 4 bases and 4 bases, with 11 bases remaining between them. The DNA for the CDR3 is TGTGCCAGCAGCCCAACAGCGGAGTACAATGAGCAGTTCTTC. Encoded protein: CASSPTAEYNEQFF.

This clonotype has only a few counts. The CDR3: CSAREGGLAGTDTQYF. The CDR3 DNA follows: TGCAGTGCTAGAGAAGGGGGACTAGCGGGCACAGATACGCAGTATTTT. The gene calls are TRBV20-1 and TRBJ2-3; 11 positions agree with TRBD2. J lost 1 base, V lost 0 bases, and 3 bases had no gene match. The CDR3 loop spans 16 amino acids. Germline V gives CDR1 DFQATT, CDR2 SNEGSKA (reference sequence).

The V call is TRBV6-4, the J call TRBJ2-2; TRBD2 agrees at 14 bases. CDR3 length: 23 residues. CDR1 and CDR2 (germline): MRHNA, SNTAGT. Losses at the gene ends were 6 bases for V and 0 bases for J; bases not matched to a gene: 21. CDR3 coding DNA: TGTGCCAGCAGAATGGGACAGGGAGTAGTCGGACTAGCGGGAGGACCGAACACCGGGGAGCTGTTTTTT. This sequence encodes CASRMGQGVVGLAGGPNTGELFF.

The table lists this clonotype with a few counts. The V call is TRBV7-8, the J call TRBJ2-1, with 7 bases lining up with TRBD2. This CDR3 has 16 amino acids. Trimming took 1 base from V and 2 from J; bases not matched to a gene: 5. Germline lookup yields CDR1 SGHVS and CDR2 FQNEAQ. CDR3 coding DNA: TGTGCCAGCAGCTTAGTGACAGCGGGGCCCTACAATGAGCAGTTCTTC. It yields the protein CASSLVTAGPYNEQFF.

This chain uses TRBV4-3 with TRBJ2-7; D remains ambiguous. Trimming cost V 0 bases and J 0 bases, with 6 bases left between them. Germline assignment: CDR1 LGHNA and CDR2 YSLEER. The CDR3 has 14 residues. CDR3 residues: CASSQEAYSYEQYF. The CDR3 DNA reads as TGCGCCAGCAGCCAAGAGGCGTACTCCTACGAGCAGTACTTC.

This chain links TRBV10-2 with TRBJ2-1, with D tentatively TRBD2 (7 bases). The germline V and J ends were trimmed by 4 bases and 8 bases, with 21 bases remaining between them. CDR1 and CDR2 from the germline V gene are WSHSY and SAAADI. This CDR3 spans 16 amino acids. The CDR3 DNA is TGCGCCAGCAGTGGTGGGGGGGCAGGTTCATTTTATGAGCAGTTCTTC. Its protein product is CASSGGGAGSFYEQFF.

This clonotype occurred a few times. The chain combines TRBV20-1 with TRBJ2-4; weak D call: TRBD1 (5 bases). Deletions cut 5 bases from V and 0 bases from J, with 17 bases between. Germline CDR1 DFQATT, CDR2 SNEGSKA (reference sequence). The CDR3 extends over 16 amino acids. The CDR3 loop reads CSALPWGGLAKNIQYF. The CDR3 nucleotides are TGCAGTGCTCTACCCTGGGGCGGCTTAGCCAAAAACATTCAGTACTTC.

This clonotype was counted only a few times. The rearrangement uses TRBV28 and TRBJ2-1; D possibly corresponds to TRBD2 (6 bases). The germline CDR1 and CDR2 sequences are MDHEN and SYDVKM. V lost 6 bases and J lost 0, with 21 bases in between. CDR3 length equals 18 residues. The CDR3 DNA reads TGTGCCAGCAGGACGGCGGGGATGATTCTTAGCTCCTACAATGAGCAGTTCTTC. It specifies CASRTAGMILSSYNEQFF.

The chain is built from TRBV2 and TRBJ1-1, with D unresolved. The V and J ends lost 6 bases and 6 bases respectively, with 14 bases between them. This CDR3 is built from 13 residues. Germline values: CDR1 SNHLY, CDR2 FYNNEI. CDR3 sequence: CASSVKRSAEAFF. Written as DNA, the CDR3 is TGTGCCAGCAGCGTAAAGAGGAGTGCTGAAGCTTTCTTT.

V gene TRBV3-1 combines with J gene TRBJ2-7; 8 bases line up with TRBD1. Per germline, CDR1 LGHDT and CDR2 YNNKEL (reference sequence). The CDR3 extends over 15 amino acids. The V and J ends lost 0 bases and 1 base, in that order; junction bases with no gene match: 2. The CDR3 DNA reads TGTGCCAGCAGCCAAGAGGGGACAGGTTCCTACGAGCAGTACTTC. It codes for CASSQEGTGSYEQYF.

This clonotype was recorded only once. V and J are TRBV4-2 and TRBJ2-7; D unresolved. This CDR3 is 15 amino acids long. Deletions cut 0 bases from V and 1 base from J, with 10 bases between. Germline CDR1 is LGHNA and CDR2 is YNFKEQ. DNA of the CDR3: TGTGCCAGCAGCCAAGATGAACCAGGTTCCTACGAGCAGTACTTC. Protein: CASSQDEPGSYEQYF.

This clonotype was counted at least ten times. The chain uses TRBV4-1 and TRBJ2-3; 8 nucleotides agree with TRBD1. This CDR3 has 15 amino acids. Germline V CDR1 and CDR2: MGHRA, YSYEKL. J lost 3 bases, V lost 1 base, and 3 bases had no gene match. CDR3 amino acids: CASSQGQGATDTQYF. The CDR3 nucleotides read TGCGCCAGCAGCCAAGGTCAGGGGGCAACAGATACGCAGTATTTT.

The chain employs TRBV29-1 and TRBJ1-1; TRBD1 is a possible D gene (6 bases). Trimming pared 5 bases from V and 1 base from J, leaving 11 bases between. Germline assignment: CDR1 SQVTM and CDR2 ANQGSEA. This CDR3 contains 13 residues. The CDR3 spells CSVLRTANTEAFF. The CDR3 region has the DNA TGCAGCGTTCTTCGGACAGCGAACACTGAAGCTTTCTTT.

This clonotype was seen more than once but under ten times. This sequence joins TRBV28 and TRBJ2-7, with D perhaps TRBD1 (5 bases). The CDR3 is 12 residues long. Trimming cost V 3 bases and J 3 bases, with 6 bases left between them. CDR1 and CDR2 from the germline V gene are MDHEN and SYDVKM. CDR3 loop: CASSFRVYEQYF. In DNA, the CDR3 is TGTGCCAGCAGTTTCAGGGTCTACGAGCAGTACTTC.

This clonotype has more than one count but fewer than ten. The gene calls are TRBV27 and TRBJ2-1, with 8 nucleotides matching TRBD2. The V gene's germline CDR1 is MNHEY and CDR2 SMNVEV (reference sequence). The CDR3 consists of 17 residues. Trimming took 6 bases from V and 4 from J; bases not matched to a gene: 14. The CDR3 spells CASRAAYGTSVYNEQFF. The CDR3 nucleotides are TGTGCCAGCAGAGCCGCTTACGGGACTAGTGTGTACAATGAGCAGTTCTTC.

The rearrangement joins TRBV6-1 to TRBJ1-4; D not certain. Germline CDR1 and CDR2: MNHNS and SASEGT. CDR3 length: 16 amino acids. With 6 bases removed from V and 4 bases from J, the gap between germline ends came to 18 bases. The CDR3 loop is CASRTFRGGRNEKLFF. As DNA, the CDR3 is TGTGCCAGCAGAACCTTCAGAGGAGGGCGTAATGAAAAACTGTTTTTT.

The chain has TRBV3-1 and TRBJ2-5, with a tentative D call TRBD2 (5 bases). Germline V gene sequence: CDR1 LGHDT, CDR2 YNNKEL (reference sequence). V shed 8 bases and J shed 2 bases, with 18 bases lying between them. This CDR3 region has 15 residues. The CDR3: CASYPSGAAQETQYF. DNA of the CDR3: TGTGCCAGCTACCCAAGTGGAGCGGCACAAGAGACCCAGTACTTC.

At least ten counts were recorded for this clonotype. The chain carries TRBV12-3 or TRBV12-4 and TRBJ2-7; D is undetermined. This CDR3 has 13 residues. The V and J ends lost 3 bases and 6 bases respectively, with 12 bases between them. The chain's CDR3 is CASSFGYRSEQYF. The CDR3, as DNA: TGTGCCAGCAGTTTTGGGTATAGATCCGAGCAGTACTTC.